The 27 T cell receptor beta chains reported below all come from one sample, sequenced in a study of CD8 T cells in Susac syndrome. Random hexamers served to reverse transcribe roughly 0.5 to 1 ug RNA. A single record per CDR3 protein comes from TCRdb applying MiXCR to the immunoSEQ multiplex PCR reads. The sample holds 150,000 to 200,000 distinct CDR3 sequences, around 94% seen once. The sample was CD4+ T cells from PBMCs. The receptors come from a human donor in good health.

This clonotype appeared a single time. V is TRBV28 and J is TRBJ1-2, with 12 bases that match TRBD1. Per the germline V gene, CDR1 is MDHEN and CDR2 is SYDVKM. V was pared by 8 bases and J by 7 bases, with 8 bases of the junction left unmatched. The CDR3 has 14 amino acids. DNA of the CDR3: TGTGCCAGCGGGTCGGGACAGGGGGCGACTGGCTACACCTTC. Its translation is CASGSGQGATGYTF.

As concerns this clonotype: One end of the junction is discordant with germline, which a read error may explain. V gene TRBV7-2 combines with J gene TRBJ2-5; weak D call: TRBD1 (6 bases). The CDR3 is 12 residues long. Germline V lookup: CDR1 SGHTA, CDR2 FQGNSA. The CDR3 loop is CASSLDRETQYF. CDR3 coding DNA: TGTGCCAGCAGTTTAGACAGGGAGACCCAGTACTTC.

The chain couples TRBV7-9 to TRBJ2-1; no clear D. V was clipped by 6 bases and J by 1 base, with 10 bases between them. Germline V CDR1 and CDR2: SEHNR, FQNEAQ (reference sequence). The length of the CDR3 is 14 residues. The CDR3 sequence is CASSSTVSYNEQFF. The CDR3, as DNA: TGTGCCAGCAGTTCCACAGTATCCTACAATGAGCAGTTCTTC.

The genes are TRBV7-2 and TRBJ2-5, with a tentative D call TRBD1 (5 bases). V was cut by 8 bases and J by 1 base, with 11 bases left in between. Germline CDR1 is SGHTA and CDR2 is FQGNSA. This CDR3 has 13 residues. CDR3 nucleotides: TGTGCCAGCTCCCGACAGCCCCAAGAGACCCAGTACTTC. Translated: CASSRQPQETQYF.

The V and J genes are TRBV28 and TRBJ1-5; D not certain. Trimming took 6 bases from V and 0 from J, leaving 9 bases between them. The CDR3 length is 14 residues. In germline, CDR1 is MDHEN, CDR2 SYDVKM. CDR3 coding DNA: TGTGCCAGCAGACTTCCATATAGCAATCAGCCCCAGCATTTT. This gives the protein CASRLPYSNQPQHF.

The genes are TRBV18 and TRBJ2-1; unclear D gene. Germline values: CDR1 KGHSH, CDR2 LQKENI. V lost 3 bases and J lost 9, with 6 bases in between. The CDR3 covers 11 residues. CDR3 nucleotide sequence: TGTGCCAGCTCACCGTCGGTTGAGCAGTTCTTC. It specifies CASSPSVEQFF.

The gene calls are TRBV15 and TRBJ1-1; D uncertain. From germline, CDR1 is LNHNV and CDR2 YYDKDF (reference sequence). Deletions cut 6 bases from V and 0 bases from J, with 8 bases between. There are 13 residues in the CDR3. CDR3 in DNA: TGTGCCACCAGACAAGACATGAACACTGAAGCTTTCTTT. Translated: CATRQDMNTEAFF. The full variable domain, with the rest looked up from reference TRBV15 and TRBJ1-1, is DAMVIQNPRYQVTQFGKPVTLSCSQTLNHNVMYWYQQKSSQAPKLLFHYYDKDFNNEADTPDNFQSRRPNTSFCFLDIRSPGLGDTAMYLCATRQDMNTEAFFGQGTRLTVV.

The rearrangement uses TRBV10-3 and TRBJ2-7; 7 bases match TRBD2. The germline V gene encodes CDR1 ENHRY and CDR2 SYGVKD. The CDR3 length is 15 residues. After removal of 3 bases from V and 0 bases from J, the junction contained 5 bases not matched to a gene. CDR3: CAISEWEGGSYEQYF. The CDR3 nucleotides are TGTGCCATCAGTGAATGGGAGGGAGGCTCCTACGAGCAGTACTTC.

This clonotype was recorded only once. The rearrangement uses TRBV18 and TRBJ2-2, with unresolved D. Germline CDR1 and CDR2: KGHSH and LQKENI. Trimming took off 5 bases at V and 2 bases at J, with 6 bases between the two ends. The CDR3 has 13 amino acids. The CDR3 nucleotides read TGTGCCAGCTCAGAACTAAACACCGGGGAGCTGTTTTTT. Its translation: CASSELNTGELFF.

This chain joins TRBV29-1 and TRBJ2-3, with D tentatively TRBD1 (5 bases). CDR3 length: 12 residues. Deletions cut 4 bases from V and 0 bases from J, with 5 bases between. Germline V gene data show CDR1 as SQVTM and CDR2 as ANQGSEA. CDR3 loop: CSVGQSTDTQYF. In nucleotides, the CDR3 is TGCAGCGTTGGACAGAGCACAGATACGCAGTATTTT.

CDR3 nucleotides: TGTGCCAGCACCCCCGGGGCAGGGCCGATAAGAACTGAAGCTTTCTTT. Encoded protein: CASTPGAGPIRTEAFF. The V call is TRBV6-2 or TRBV6-3, the J call TRBJ1-1, with TRBD1 as a possible D gene (5 bases). CDR3 length: 16 amino acids. With 7 bases removed from V and 5 bases from J, the gap between germline ends came to 23 bases. Germline V gene lookup returns CDR1 MNHEY and CDR2 SVGEGT.

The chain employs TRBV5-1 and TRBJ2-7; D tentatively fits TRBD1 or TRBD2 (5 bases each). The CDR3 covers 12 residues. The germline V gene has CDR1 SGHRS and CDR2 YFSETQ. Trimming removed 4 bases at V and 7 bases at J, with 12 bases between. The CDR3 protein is CASSPGEGEQYF. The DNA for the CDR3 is TGCGCCAGCAGCCCCGGAGAGGGGGAGCAGTACTTC.

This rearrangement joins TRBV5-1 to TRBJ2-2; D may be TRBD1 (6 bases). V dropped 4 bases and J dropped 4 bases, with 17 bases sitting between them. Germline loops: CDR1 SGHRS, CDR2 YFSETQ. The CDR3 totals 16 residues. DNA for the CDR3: TGCGCCAGCAGCCCGGACAGTGCCCGAGGCACCGGGGAGCTGTTTTTT. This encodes CASSPDSARGTGELFF.

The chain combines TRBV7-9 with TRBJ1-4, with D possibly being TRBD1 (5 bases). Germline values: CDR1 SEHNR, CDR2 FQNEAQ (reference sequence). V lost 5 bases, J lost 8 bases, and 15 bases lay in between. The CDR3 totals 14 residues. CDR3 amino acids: CASSPRPWGEKLFF. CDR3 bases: TGTGCCAGCAGCCCCCGCCCGTGGGGGGAAAAACTGTTTTTT.

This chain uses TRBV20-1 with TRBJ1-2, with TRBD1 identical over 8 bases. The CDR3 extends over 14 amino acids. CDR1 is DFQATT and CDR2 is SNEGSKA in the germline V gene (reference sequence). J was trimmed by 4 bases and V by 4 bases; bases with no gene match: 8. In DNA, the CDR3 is TGCAGTGCTAATGGACAGGGACTGGGCTATGGCTACACCTTC. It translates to CSANGQGLGYGYTF.

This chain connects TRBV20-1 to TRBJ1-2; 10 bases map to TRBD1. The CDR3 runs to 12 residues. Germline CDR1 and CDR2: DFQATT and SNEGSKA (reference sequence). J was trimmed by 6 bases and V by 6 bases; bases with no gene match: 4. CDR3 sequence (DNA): TGCAGTGCACGTGGGACAGGGGATGGCTACACCTTC. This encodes CSARGTGDGYTF.

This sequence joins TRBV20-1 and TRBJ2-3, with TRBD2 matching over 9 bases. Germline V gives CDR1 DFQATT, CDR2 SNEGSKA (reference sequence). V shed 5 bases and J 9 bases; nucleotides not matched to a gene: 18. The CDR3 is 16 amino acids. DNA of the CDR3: TGCAGTGCTTCATGGGGCGGGGGGGCTTTTGCCGACACGCAGTATTTT. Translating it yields CSASWGGGAFADTQYF.

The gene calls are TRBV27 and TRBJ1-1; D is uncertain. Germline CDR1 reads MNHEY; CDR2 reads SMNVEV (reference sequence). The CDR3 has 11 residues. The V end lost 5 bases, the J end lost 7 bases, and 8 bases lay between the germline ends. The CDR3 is CASSADREAFF. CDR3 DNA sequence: TGTGCCAGCAGTGCGGACCGTGAAGCTTTCTTT.

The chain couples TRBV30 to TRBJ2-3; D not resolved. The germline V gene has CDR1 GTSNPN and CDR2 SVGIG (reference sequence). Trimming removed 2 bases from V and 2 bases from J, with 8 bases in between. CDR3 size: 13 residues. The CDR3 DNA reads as TGTGCCTGGAGTTCCGCGTCCACAGATACGCAGTATTTT. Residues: CAWSSASTDTQYF.

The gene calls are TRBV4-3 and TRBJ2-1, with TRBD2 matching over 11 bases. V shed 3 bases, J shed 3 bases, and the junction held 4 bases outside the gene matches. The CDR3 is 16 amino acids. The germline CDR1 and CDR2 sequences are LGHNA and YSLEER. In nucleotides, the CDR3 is TGCGCCAGCAGCCACACCGGGACTAGCGGCTACAATGAGCAGTTCTTC. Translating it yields CASSHTGTSGYNEQFF.

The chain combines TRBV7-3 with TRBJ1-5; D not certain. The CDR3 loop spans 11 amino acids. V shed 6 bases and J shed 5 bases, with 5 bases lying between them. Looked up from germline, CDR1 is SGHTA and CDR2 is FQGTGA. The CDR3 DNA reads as TGTGCCAGCAGTCCCCATCAGCCCCAGCATTTT. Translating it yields CASSPHQPQHF. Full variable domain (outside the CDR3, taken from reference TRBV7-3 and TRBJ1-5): GAGVSQTPSNKVTEKGKYVELRCDPISGHTALYWYRQSLGQGPEFLIYFQGTGAADDSGLPNDRFFAVRPEGSVSTLKIQRTERGDSAVYLCASSPHQPQHFGDGTRLSIL.

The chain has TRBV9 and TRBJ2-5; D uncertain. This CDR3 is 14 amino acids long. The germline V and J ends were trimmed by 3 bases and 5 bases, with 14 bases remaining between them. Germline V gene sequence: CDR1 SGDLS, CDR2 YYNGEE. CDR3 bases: TGTGCCAGCAGCGGGCGGAACCCTCGGGAGACCCAGTACTTC. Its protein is CASSGRNPRETQYF.

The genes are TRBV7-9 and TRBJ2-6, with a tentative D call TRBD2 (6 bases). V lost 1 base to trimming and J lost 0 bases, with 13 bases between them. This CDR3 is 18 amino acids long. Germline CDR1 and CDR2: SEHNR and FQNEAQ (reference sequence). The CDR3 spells CASSLDGAGNSGANVLTF. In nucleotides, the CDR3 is TGTGCCAGCAGCTTAGATGGCGCGGGAAACTCTGGGGCCAACGTCCTGACTTTC.

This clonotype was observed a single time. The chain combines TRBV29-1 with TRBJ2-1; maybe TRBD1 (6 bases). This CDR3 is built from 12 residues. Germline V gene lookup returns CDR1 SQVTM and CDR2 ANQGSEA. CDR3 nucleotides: TGCAGTACCGGGACAAGGAAGAATGAGCAGTTCTTC. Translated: CSTGTRKNEQFF.

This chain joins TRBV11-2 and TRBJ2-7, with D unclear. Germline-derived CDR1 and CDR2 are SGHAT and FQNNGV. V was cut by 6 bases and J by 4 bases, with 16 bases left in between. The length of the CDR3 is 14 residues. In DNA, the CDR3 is TGTGCCAGCAGACTCATAATCGGTCGGTACGAGCAGTACTTC. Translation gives CASRLIIGRYEQYF.

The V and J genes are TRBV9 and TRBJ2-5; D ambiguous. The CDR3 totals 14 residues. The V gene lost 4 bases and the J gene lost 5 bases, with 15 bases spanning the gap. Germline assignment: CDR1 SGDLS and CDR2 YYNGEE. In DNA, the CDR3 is TGTGCCAGCAGCCCCCGCGGCGTGGACGAGACCCAGTACTTC. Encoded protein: CASSPRGVDETQYF.

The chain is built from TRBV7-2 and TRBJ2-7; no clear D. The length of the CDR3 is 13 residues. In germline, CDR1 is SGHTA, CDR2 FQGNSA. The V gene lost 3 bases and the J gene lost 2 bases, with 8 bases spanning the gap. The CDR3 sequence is CASSLGRTYEQYF. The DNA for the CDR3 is TGTGCCAGCAGCTTGGGCCGAACCTACGAGCAGTACTTC.